Listed below are T cell receptor beta chains from one sample, sequenced in a study of shared clonotypes between healthy human individuals. This table comes from immunoSEQ multiplex PCR, and its TCRdb copy is limited to in-frame clones, with some not included. The repertoire has approximately 980,000 clones, over 75% of them found once; the top ten carry around 1.5%. The sample taken for sequencing was memory CD4+ T cells sorted from blood. The origin of the receptors is a man younger than 35 in good health. Each CDR3 is given with its conserved first and last residue. The D gene is left open where the match is weak. The size of a clone is reported for some rows only, either as once, few or many, or as a class for expanded clones.

size	V	J	D	DNA	CDR3
.	TRBV5-1	TRBJ2-2	TRBD2	TGCGCCAGCAGCCTAACTAGCGACGCGACCGGGGAGCTGTTTTTT	CASSLTSDATGELFF
.	TRBV19	TRBJ1-1	.	TGTGCCAGTGAAACAGGGAGGAACACTGAAGCTTTCTTT	CASETGRNTEAFF
.	TRBV28	TRBJ2-2	TRBD1	TGTGCCAGCAGGGCAGGACAGGGAGGCACCGGGGAGCTGTTTTTT	CASRAGQGGTGELFF
.	TRBV6-6	TRBJ1-1	TRBD1	TGTGCCAGCAGAACACAGGGGGCTAGGGCTTTCTTT	CASRTQGARAFF
.	TRBV30	TRBJ1-6	.	TGTGCCTGGAGTGTATCTAATTCTTCACCCCTCCACTTT	CAWSVSNSSPLHF
few	TRBV23-1	TRBJ2-1	.	TGCGCCAGCAGTCTACAGTCTTACAATGAGCAGTTCTTC	CASSLQSYNEQFF
.	TRBV28	TRBJ1-2	TRBD1	TGTGCCAGCAGAGGCGGGACAGGGGATTCGCACACCTTC	CASRGGTGDSHTF
.	TRBV15	TRBJ2-2	.	TGTGCCACCAGCAGAGTACGGGGACTCGGCACCGGGGAGCTGTTTTTT	CATSRVRGLGTGELFF
.	TRBV30	TRBJ1-2	.	TGTGCCTGGAGTGCCAGGGGTGGCTATGGCTACACCTTC	CAWSARGGYGYTF
.	TRBV6-5	TRBJ2-2	.	TGTGCCAGCAGTTACGGTACGGGGGCGAACACCGGGGAGCTGTTTTTT	CASSYGTGANTGELFF
once	TRBV27	TRBJ1-4	TRBD1	TGTGCCAGCAGTTCCGAGACAGGGGGGGGCGAAAAACTGTTTTTT	CASSSETGGGEKLFF
.	TRBV10-1	TRBJ2-7	TRBD2	TGCGCCAGCAGCCCGGGACTAGCGGGAGGGCCTTCTCGCGAGCAGTACTTC	CASSPGLAGGPSREQYF
few	TRBV6-1	TRBJ1-2	TRBD1	TGTGCCAGCTCCACTCGACAGGGGCAGGATGGCTACACCTTC	CASSTRQGQDGYTF
.	TRBV11-3	TRBJ2-3	.	TGTGCCAGCAGCTTGGGGGGGGCCACAGATACGCAGTATTTT	CASSLGGATDTQYF
.	TRBV6-1	TRBJ1-6	TRBD1	TGTGCCAGCAGGACGGACAGGGCGGATAATTCACCCCTCCACTTT	CASRTDRADNSPLHF
many	TRBV10-1	TRBJ2-7	.	TGCGCCAGCATCGAGGTGATTTGCGAGCAGTACTTC	CASIEVICEQYF
.	TRBV6-5	TRBJ2-5	.	TGTGCCAGCAGTTCGGCTACAGGTCAAGAGACCCAGTACTTC	CASSSATGQETQYF
.	TRBV11-1	TRBJ2-7	TRBD1	TGTGCCAGTGGACAGGGGTCCTACGAGCAGTACTTC	CASGQGSYEQYF
many	TRBV2	TRBJ2-3	TRBD2	TGTGCCAGCAATGCACTAGCGGGCACAGATACGCAGTATTTT	CASNALAGTDTQYF
.	TRBV10-3	TRBJ1-2	.	TGTGCCATCAGTGCAGGGCCCACCTATGGCTACACCTTC	CAISAGPTYGYTF
.	TRBV5-1	TRBJ2-6	.	TGCGCCAGCAGCTATCACCCTTCTGGGGCCAACGTCCTGACTTTC	CASSYHPSGANVLTF
.	TRBV18	TRBJ2-6	TRBD1	TGTGCCACCGTCCCCGGGACAGGGGGCGCTGGGGCCAACGTCCTGACTTTC	CATVPGTGGAGANVLTF
.	TRBV7-2	TRBJ2-3	.	TGTGCCAGCAGCTCTACCCGACTACTCTCCACAGATACGCAGTATTTT	CASSSTRLLSTDTQYF
.	TRBV28	TRBJ2-1	.	TGTGCCAGCAGGGGGGGCCCCTACAATGAGCAGTTCTTC	CASRGGPYNEQFF
.	TRBV10-3	TRBJ2-7	TRBD1	TGTGCCATCAATACGGGACAGGGGGCTCGGGAGCAGTACTTC	CAINTGQGAREQYF
few	TRBV5-1	TRBJ2-5	.	TGCGCGTCCTACGGGTTTGGGGGAGAGACCCAGTACTTC	CASYGFGGETQYF
few	TRBV11-3	TRBJ2-1	.	TGTGCCAGCAGCACTGACCGGGACTCCTACAATGAGCAGTTCTTC	CASSTDRDSYNEQFF
.	TRBV27	TRBJ2-7	TRBD1	TGTGCCAGCAGCCGAGCCACAGGGGCAGTGCAGTACTTC	CASSRATGAVQYF
.	TRBV6-6	TRBJ2-1	TRBD2	TGTGCCAGCAGTTCCGAAACTAGCGGGAGAGAGGATGAGCAGTTCTTC	CASSSETSGREDEQFF
.	TRBV2	TRBJ1-4	.	TGTGCCAGCAGGGTCTTTTGGGGGGAAAAACTGTTTTTT	CASRVFWGEKLFF
.	TRBV7-8	TRBJ1-1	.	TGTGCCAGCAGCAATCGGATTGCTGAAGCTTTCTTT	CASSNRIAEAFF
once	TRBV11-2	TRBJ1-6	TRBD1	TGTGCCAGCAGCTTCAGACAGGGGGAGAGCTCCTATAATTCACCCCTCCACTTT	CASSFRQGESSYNSPLHF
.	TRBV9	TRBJ2-5	.	TGTGCCAGCAGCCTAACGCAGGGTATAGAGACCCAGTACTTC	CASSLTQGIETQYF
.	TRBV5-1	TRBJ2-3	TRBD1	TGCGCCAGCAGGGAACAGGGGGCGAGCACAGATACGCAGTATTTT	CASREQGASTDTQYF
many	TRBV5-1	TRBJ2-7	.	TGCGCCAGCAGCTTGGTTGATAGCGGTACCTACGAGCAGTACTTC	CASSLVDSGTYEQYF
once	TRBV30	TRBJ2-5	TRBD1	TGTGCCTGGAGTGTCAGGGGGTTCCGAGAGACCCAGTACTTC	CAWSVRGFRETQYF
.	TRBV18	TRBJ2-7	.	TGTGCCAGCTCACCACCTGGCTTCAACTCCTTATACGAGCAGTACTTC	CASSPPGFNSLYEQYF
.	TRBV7-3	TRBJ2-6	TRBD1	TGTGCCAGCAGGTATACAGGGGCTGGGGCCAACGTCCTGACTTTC	CASRYTGAGANVLTF
.	TRBV21-1	TRBJ2-7	.	TGTGCCAGCAGGTCAAGGGGGGATCCCTACGAGCAGTACTTC	CASRSRGDPYEQYF
.	TRBV5-4	TRBJ1-4	TRBD1	TGTGCCAGCAGCCTCGGGACAGGGAGGAATGAAAAACTGTTTTTT	CASSLGTGRNEKLFF
.	TRBV2	TRBJ2-7	.	TGTGCCAGCAGTGGACCGGGGTGGGAGCAGTACTTC	CASSGPGWEQYF
.	TRBV10-1	TRBJ2-7	.	TGCGCCAGCAGTGACTCCCACCAACCTTACGAGCAGTACTTC	CASSDSHQPYEQYF
.	TRBV9	TRBJ2-1	TRBD1	TGTGCCAGCAGCGCGGACAGGGGAGGCTACAATGAGCAGTTCTTC	CASSADRGGYNEQFF
.	TRBV5-1	TRBJ2-1	TRBD2	TGCGCCAGCAGCCCCCGGACTAGCGAGGAGGGGATCTACAATGAGCAGTTCTTC	CASSPRTSEEGIYNEQFF
.	TRBV28	TRBJ1-2	TRBD1	TGTGCCAGCAGTTTATACCGGGACAGGGCTTGGGACTATGGCTACACCTTC	CASSLYRDRAWDYGYTF
few	TRBV5-4	TRBJ1-1	.	TGTGCCAGCAGGTCTACAGGCTACAACACTGAAGCTTTCTTT	CASRSTGYNTEAFF
few	TRBV5-4	TRBJ2-1	.	TGTGCCAGCAGCTCCGACGGAGGTTTCTACAATGAGCAGTTCTTC	CASSSDGGFYNEQFF
.	TRBV30	TRBJ1-1	.	TGTGCCTGGAAAGTTGGAGGGTTGAACACTGAAGCTTTCTTT	CAWKVGGLNTEAFF
few	TRBV10-3	TRBJ1-1	.	TGTGCCATCAGTGGGACCGCGGGGAGCACTGAAGCTTTCTTT	CAISGTAGSTEAFF
once	TRBV27	TRBJ2-6	.	TGTGCCAGCAGTTTATCGATCGGTTCTGGGGCCAACGTCCTGACTTTC	CASSLSIGSGANVLTF
.	TRBV7-9	TRBJ2-4	TRBD1	TGTGCCAGCAGCTCAGGACAGGGAAAAAACATTCAGTACTTC	CASSSGQGKNIQYF
.	TRBV19	TRBJ1-2	TRBD1	TGTGCCAGTAGCCGACAGGGAGGGAATGGCTACACCTTC	CASSRQGGNGYTF
.	TRBV9	TRBJ2-7	.	TGTGCCAGCAGCGTAGCTCCCGCGGGGAGGGGGCTTGACGAGCAGTACTTC	CASSVAPAGRGLDEQYF
.	TRBV27	TRBJ2-1	.	TGTGCCAGCAGTTTTCACCGTAACCTGGGTATCCACAATGAGCAGTTCTTC	CASSFHRNLGIHNEQFF
.	TRBV6-5	TRBJ2-1	.	TGTGCCAGCAGTCGCGGAGCTTCCTACAATGAGCAGTTCTTC	CASSRGASYNEQFF
.	TRBV6-1	TRBJ2-7	TRBD1	TGTGCCAGCAGTGTAAACAGGGGGCTCGGCGAGCAGTACTTC	CASSVNRGLGEQYF
.	TRBV20-1	TRBJ1-2	.	TGCAGTGCCGAGGGTGGCTACACCTTC	CSAEGGYTF
.	TRBV7-9	TRBJ2-7	.	TGTGCCAGCAGCTTATCGAGCTACGAGCAGTACTTC	CASSLSSYEQYF
few	TRBV18	TRBJ1-6	.	TGTGCCAGCTCACCTACGACAGAGGGAAGTTCACCCCTCCACTTT	CASSPTTEGSSPLHF
.	TRBV28	TRBJ1-2	.	TGTGCCAGCAGTCAGCCCGGCGGCTATGGCTACACCTTC	CASSQPGGYGYTF